This entry concerns a single T cell receptor (beta chain). Its antigen is not known. Germline V gives CDR1 GTSNPN, CDR2 SVGIG (reference sequence). The CDR3 sequence is 15 residues long. J lost 4 bases, V lost 3 bases, and 9 bases had no gene match. The data are from a study of CD8+CD57+ T cells in acquired aplastic anemia. Overall study context: Healthy donor CD4+ samples were sequenced to a depth that averaged about 10.8 million reads. Broader study findings: Patients and controls had in common around 29 CD8+ CDR3 sequences. Patients and healthy controls showed no significant CD8+ Simpson's diversity difference.

TCR beta VDJ and CDR3 profiles were obtained from a genomic DNA template. TCRdb reprocessed the reads with MiXCR, giving one entry per CDR3 protein. Among about 160,000 distinct CDR3 sequences listed, roughly 40% were seen once. Sequenced input: sorted CD4+, CD8+, or CD8+CD57+ T cells (not recorded which) from PBMCs. The receptor was derived from a human donor in good health. The rearrangement links TRBV30 to TRBJ2-1, with TRBD2 matching over 7 bases. Here the CDR3 reads CAWRKLAYPYNEQFF. The CDR3 DNA reads TGTGCCTGGAGGAAACTAGCGTATCCGTACAATGAGCAGTTCTTC.